The T cell receptor (beta chain) under discussion was sequenced for a study of blood T cells in healthy people across ages. Study conclusions and caveats: There was no known CMV status for donors, so expanded clonotype changes were possibly confounded. PBMCs that were unsorted prevented a conclusive naive versus antigen-experienced comparison. Getting older went along with TCR beta diversity per million T cells dropping roughly linearly.

The CDR3 has 13 amino acids. V was shortened by 3 bases and J by 4 bases, with 7 bases between the two germline ends. Combining a sample-barcoded 5' primer with a J-beta primer mix, a second PCR ran for about 6 to 11 cycles. TCRdb itself ran the 5' RACE reads through MiXCR, one entry per CDR3 protein. The sample lists about 650,000 distinct CDR3 sequences; around 50% were seen once. The people who gave samples were healthy Caucasians from Russia, aged roughly 6 to 100. A word on this clonotype: Its antigen is not identified.

This TCR was recovered from a woman aged 80 or older in good health. Material: blood. V gene TRBV12-3 or TRBV12-4 combines with J gene TRBJ2-1, with a weak D call TRBD1 (5 bases). The CDR3: CASSFDRYNEQFF. The CDR3 bases are TGTGCCAGCAGTTTTGACAGATACAATGAGCAGTTCTTC.